The 25 T cell receptor beta chains reported below all come from one sample, sequenced in a study of blood T cell repertoires in COVID-19. TCRdb's table, derived via immunoSEQ multiplex PCR, lists solely in-frame clones and lacks some. The sample lists roughly 300,000 clones; 80% to 95% were seen once. Material for sequencing was peripheral blood. The receptors derive from a woman younger than 45 with COVID-19, enrolled during active disease.

This chain joins TRBV30 and TRBJ1-2; no reliable D call. The CDR3 has 15 residues. Germline-derived CDR1 and CDR2 are GTSNPN and SVGIG (reference sequence). V was shortened by 8 bases and J by 0 bases, with 19 bases between the two germline ends. The CDR3 protein is CARGRTWEANYGYTF. The CDR3 bases are TGTGCCCGAGGTCGTACTTGGGAGGCTAACTATGGCTACACCTTC.

The chain joins TRBV27 to TRBJ2-3; possible D gene TRBD2, 7 bases. Germline CDR1 is MNHEY and CDR2 is SMNVEV (reference sequence). Trimming took off 0 bases at V and 8 bases at J, with 24 bases between the two ends. This CDR3 region has 18 residues. The CDR3 spells CASSLSGDYMVVQGTQYF. For the CDR3, the DNA is TGTGCCAGCAGTTTATCTGGGGACTATATGGTCGTACAGGGTACGCAGTATTTT.

The chain recombines TRBV28 with TRBJ2-5; TRBD1 aligns across 7 bases. Germline CDR1 reads MDHEN; CDR2 reads SYDVKM. With V trimmed by 7 bases and J by 2 bases, 16 bases remained unmatched. The CDR3 loop spans 17 amino acids. CDR3 DNA sequence: TGTGCCAGCAATGCCCGGGGACAGATGGGTCTACAAGAGACCCAGTACTTC. Translating gives CASNARGQMGLQETQYF.

This clone was detected a few times. This chain uses TRBV29-1 with TRBJ1-2; D unresolved. Germline loops: CDR1 SQVTM, CDR2 ANQGSEA. The CDR3 runs 15 residues. Trimming shortened V by 2 bases and J by 4 bases, and 17 bases separated the two germline ends. CDR3 nucleotides: TGCAGCGTTGAAAGTATGCAGGCTAATTCCTATGGCTACACCTTC. Translation gives CSVESMQANSYGYTF.

Only a few counts were recorded for this clone. The same CDR3 also results from other DNA sequences found in this sample. The chain links TRBV5-1 to TRBJ2-3; 7 bases are shared with TRBD1. The CDR3 has 14 residues. Per the germline V gene, CDR1 is SGHRS and CDR2 is YFSETQ. J lost 4 bases, V lost 0 bases, and 2 bases had no gene match. CDR3 DNA: TGCGCCAGCAGCTTGGGACAGGGAGCAGATACGCAGTATTTT. Encoded protein: CASSLGQGADTQYF.

The genes are TRBV28 and TRBJ2-3; D is uncertain. This CDR3 region has 16 residues. CDR1 is MDHEN, CDR2 SYDVKM, per germline. The ends were cut back, 0 bases at V and 1 base at J, with 11 bases in the middle. The CDR3 region has the DNA TGTGCCAGCAGTTTATGGGGTTATGGAGGCACAGATACGCAGTATTTT. This encodes CASSLWGYGGTDTQYF. The full variable domain, its missing parts supplied by reference TRBV28 and TRBJ2-3, is DVKVTQSSRYLVKRTGEKVFLECVQDMDHENMFWYRQDPGLGLRLIYFSYDVKMKEKGDIPEGYSVSREKKERFSLILESASTNQTSMYLCASSLWGYGGTDTQYFGPGTRLTVL.

This chain uses TRBV7-8 with TRBJ2-2; TRBD2 agrees at 15 bases. In germline, CDR1 is SGHVS, CDR2 FQNEAQ. J gave up 5 bases and V 5 bases, and 6 bases lay outside the gene matches. The length of the CDR3 is 17 residues. CDR3 sequence reads: CASSKGLAGGWTGELFF. The CDR3 DNA sequence: TGTGCCAGCAGCAAGGGACTAGCGGGAGGTTGGACCGGGGAGCTGTTTTTT.

Note on this clone: One end of the junction does not line up with germline, which may come from a read error. Within the sample, other DNA sequences also encode this same CDR3. This chain uses TRBV2 with TRBJ2-3; no firm D call. Per the germline V gene, CDR1 is SNHLY and CDR2 is FYNNEI. CDR3 length: 12 residues. The CDR3 nucleotides read TGTGCCAGTAGTGAAAGCCCAGGCACGCAGTATTTT. Translated, it gives CASSESPGTQYF. Full variable domain (missing parts from reference TRBV2 and TRBJ2-3): EPEVTQTPSHQVTQMGQEVILRCVPISNHLYFYWYRQILGQKVEFLVSFYNNEISEKSEIFDDQFSVERPDGSNFTLKIRSTKLEDSAMYFCASSESPGTQYFGPGTRLTVL.

The chain carries TRBV5-6 and TRBJ2-1, with D possibly being TRBD1 (5 bases). The V and J ends lost 1 base and 2 bases respectively, with 10 bases between them. CDR1 is SGHDT, CDR2 YYEEEE, per germline. The CDR3 is 15 residues long. CDR3 loop: CASSLPRAPYNEQFF. The CDR3 region has the DNA TGTGCCAGCAGCTTGCCCAGGGCCCCCTACAATGAGCAGTTCTTC. The variable domain in full, completed from reference TRBV5-6 and TRBJ2-1, reads DAGVTQSPTHLIKTRGQQVTLRCSPKSGHDTVSWYQQALGQGPQFIFQYYEEEERQRGNFPDRFSGHQFPNYSSELNVNALLLGDSALYLCASSLPRAPYNEQFFGPGTRLTVL.

The V call is TRBV7-3, the J call TRBJ2-2; D perhaps matches TRBD1 (6 bases). V dropped 8 bases and J dropped 1 base, with 14 bases sitting between them. Germline V CDR1 and CDR2: SGHTA, FQGTGA. The CDR3 runs 15 residues. The CDR3 nucleotides are TGTGCCAGCGGACCCTCGGGACAGAACACCGGGGAGCTGTTTTTT. Protein product: CASGPSGQNTGELFF.

This chain connects TRBV28 to TRBJ2-2, with D uncertain. CDR3 length equals 14 residues. Between the trimmed V and J ends, which lost 7 bases and 0 bases, there was a span of 9 bases. Germline V CDR1 and CDR2: MDHEN, SYDVKM. Here the CDR3 reads CASTLSANTGELFF. The CDR3 region has the DNA TGTGCCAGCACTCTTTCGGCGAACACCGGGGAGCTGTTTTTT.

V usage is TRBV5-4 and J usage is TRBJ2-7; TRBD2 matches at 12 bases. Germline CDR1 reads SGHNT; CDR2 reads YYREEE (reference sequence). After removal of 4 bases from V and 4 bases from J, the junction contained 3 bases not matched to a gene. The CDR3 has 14 residues. Here the CDR3 DNA reads TGTGCCAGCAGCCGACTAGCGGGAGAGTACGAGCAGTACTTC. It is translated as CASSRLAGEYEQYF.

The V call is TRBV30, the J call TRBJ1-2; 9 bases fit TRBD1. The CDR3 contains 13 residues. Germline V gene sequence: CDR1 GTSNPN, CDR2 SVGIG (reference sequence). The trim removed 5 bases at V and 2 bases at J, leaving 3 bases unmatched. DNA for the CDR3: TGTGCCTGGGCCGGGACAGGGAACTATGGCTACACCTTC. Encoded protein: CAWAGTGNYGYTF.

This clone was observed a single time. The V gene is TRBV11-1, the J gene TRBJ1-2; TRBD1 matches at 8 bases. Looked up from germline, CDR1 is SGHAT and CDR2 is FQDESV (reference sequence). The trim removed 2 bases at V and 4 bases at J, leaving 6 bases unmatched. The length of the CDR3 is 15 residues. DNA for the CDR3: TGTGCCAGCAGCTTACCCGGACAGGGCGTCTATGGCTACACCTTC. As protein: CASSLPGQGVYGYTF.

The chain joins TRBV2 to TRBJ1-1; 7 nucleotides match TRBD1. CDR1 is SNHLY and CDR2 is FYNNEI in the germline V gene. The CDR3 extends over 14 amino acids. Germline trimming cut 6 bases from V and 5 bases from J; bases unmatched to any gene: 9. The CDR3: CASRDGQAPTEAFF. The CDR3 DNA reads TGTGCCAGCAGAGACGGACAGGCCCCTACTGAAGCTTTCTTT.

The chain employs TRBV11-2 and TRBJ1-1; perhaps TRBD1 as D (6 bases). The V and J ends lost 2 bases and 4 bases respectively, with 8 bases between them. The CDR3 runs to 13 residues. CDR1 is SGHAT and CDR2 is FQNNGV in the germline V gene. CDR3 region: CASSLRGGTEAFF. The CDR3 DNA reads TGTGCCAGCAGCTTAAGGGGGGGCACTGAAGCTTTCTTT.

The chain couples TRBV6-5 to TRBJ1-2; 11 bases fit TRBD1. V lost 8 bases to trimming and J lost 7 bases; unmatched junction nucleotides: 9. The germline V gene has CDR1 MNHEY and CDR2 SVGAGI. This CDR3 has 14 residues. The CDR3 sequence is CASRKGDRGAGYTF. Here the CDR3 DNA reads TGTGCCAGCCGCAAGGGGGACAGGGGGGCTGGCTACACCTTC.

For the CDR3, the DNA is TGCGCCAGCAGCCAAGGTAGTAGCGGAAGGGACACAGATACGCAGTATTTT. This sequence encodes CASSQGSSGRDTDTQYF. The V and J genes are TRBV4-3 and TRBJ2-3, with D tentatively TRBD2 (6 bases). Germline CDR1 and CDR2: LGHNA and YSLEER. V was shortened by 1 base and J by 2 bases, with 16 bases between the two germline ends. The CDR3 is 17 residues long.

The chain joins TRBV7-6 to TRBJ1-1; a weak D match, TRBD1 (5 bases). CDR1 SGHVS and CDR2 FNYEAQ come from the germline V gene. The CDR3 extends over 14 amino acids. V was cut by 5 bases and J by 5 bases, with 15 bases left in between. The CDR3 reads CASSPTTGGTEAFF. CDR3 nucleotides: TGTGCCAGCAGCCCTACTACCGGGGGGACTGAAGCTTTCTTT.

The chain has TRBV6-2 or TRBV6-3 and TRBJ2-2; TRBD2 matches 9 bases. This CDR3 is 17 amino acids long. Germline lookup yields CDR1 MNHEY and CDR2 SVGEGT. The V gene end was trimmed by 6 bases and the J gene end by 4 bases; junction bases not matched to a gene: 12. In DNA, the CDR3 is TGTGCCAGCAGACCTATAGCGGGAGAGTGGATCACCGGGGAGCTGTTTTTT. It translates to CASRPIAGEWITGELFF.

This clone was detected only once. V gene TRBV2 combines with J gene TRBJ2-4; D unresolved. Trimming removed 6 bases from V and 1 base from J, with 7 bases in between. The CDR3 length is 13 residues. Germline V gene lookup returns CDR1 SNHLY and CDR2 FYNNEI. CDR3 nucleotide sequence: TGTGCCAGCAGCGTCTTGGCCAAAAACATTCAGTACTTC. Translation gives CASSVLAKNIQYF.

V gene TRBV5-4 combines with J gene TRBJ1-3; 7 bases are a match to TRBD1. Germline V gene lookup returns CDR1 SGHNT and CDR2 YYREEE (reference sequence). V trimming: 3 bases; J trimming: 0 bases; junction bases outside the gene matches: 3. The length of the CDR3 is 15 residues. The CDR3 is CASSSGTVSGNTIYF. The CDR3 DNA reads as TGTGCCAGCAGCTCCGGGACAGTCTCTGGAAACACCATATATTTT.

V is TRBV28 and J is TRBJ1-4, with 8 bases lining up with TRBD1. Unmatched junction bases numbered 4, after V lost 4 bases and J lost 0 bases. CDR1 is MDHEN, CDR2 SYDVKM, per germline. This CDR3 has 16 amino acids. CDR3 sequence (DNA): TGTGCCAGCAGTTCCACGGGACAGGCAACTAATGAAAAACTGTTTTTT. It encodes CASSSTGQATNEKLFF.

This clone appeared a single time. This chain's CDR3 is CASSFGTGREGYGYTF. CDR3 coding DNA: TGTGCCAGCAGTTTCGGGACAGGGAGAGAAGGCTATGGCTACACCTTC. The chain carries TRBV6-5 and TRBJ1-2, with TRBD1 matching 9 bases. Germline assignment: CDR1 MNHEY and CDR2 SVGAGI. Trimming cost V 4 bases and J 4 bases; bases outside gene matches: 10. This CDR3 is 16 amino acids long.

The chain couples TRBV6-4 to TRBJ1-6; D not certain. The CDR3 loop spans 14 amino acids. CDR1 is MRHNA and CDR2 is SNTAGT in the germline V gene. V was clipped by 6 bases and J by 4 bases, with 10 bases between them. CDR3: CASSVDGYNSPLHF. CDR3 nucleotides: TGTGCCAGCAGCGTTGACGGGTATAATTCACCCCTCCACTTT.